Listed here are 18 T cell receptor beta chains from one sample, sequenced in a study of radiation and T cells in renal cell carcinoma. Method: immunoSEQ multiplex PCR; TCRdb's copy keeps in-frame clones and lacks some. The data show about 95,000 clones, with approximately 86% seen just once and 7% to 9% held by the top ten. Time point reported: baseline pretreatment blood. The treatment here: 15 Gy SBRT to primary tumor, nephrectomy 4 weeks later. Sequencing was performed on blood, taken from a patient whose treatment included radiotherapy and nephrectomy. The receptors were sampled from a man between 45 and 60 years old with renal cell carcinoma.

This chain uses TRBV5-4 with TRBJ2-6; D gene ambiguous. This CDR3 has 14 amino acids. The V end lost 4 bases, the J end lost 0 bases, and 5 bases lay between the germline ends. The V gene's germline CDR1 is SGHNT and CDR2 YYREEE (reference sequence). The CDR3 spells CASSDVSGANVLTF. The CDR3 bases are TGTGCCAGCAGCGATGTCTCTGGGGCCAACGTCCTGACTTTC.

The chain joins TRBV18 to TRBJ2-7; D is possibly TRBD1 (6 bases). Per germline, CDR1 KGHSH and CDR2 LQKENI. The V end lost 3 bases, the J end lost 0 bases, and 12 bases lay between the germline ends. This CDR3 has 15 amino acids. The CDR3 sequence: CASSPWTEPSYEQYF. The DNA of the CDR3 is TGTGCCAGCTCACCTTGGACAGAGCCCTCCTACGAGCAGTACTTC.

The chain joins TRBV2 to TRBJ2-5; 8 bases are a match to TRBD1. The end of the DNA is better explained by TRBJ2-7, so the J call may be wrong. Germline V gives CDR1 SNHLY, CDR2 FYNNEI. The CDR3 has 14 amino acids. Here the CDR3 reads CASKLDRGFYEQYF. The CDR3 DNA follows: TGTGCCAGCAAGTTAGACAGGGGTTTCTACGAGCAGTACTTC.

This chain uses TRBV5-6 with TRBJ1-1, with TRBD1 as a possible D gene (5 bases). CDR3 size: 13 residues. Germline CDR1 reads SGHDT; CDR2 reads YYEEEE. The V end lost 5 bases, the J end lost 5 bases, and 13 bases lay between the germline ends. This CDR3 reads CASSQGFRTEAFF. In DNA, the CDR3 is TGTGCCAGCAGTCAGGGTTTTAGGACTGAAGCTTTCTTT.

CDR3 DNA: TGTGCCAGCAGCTCGTTCCCGGGACAGAGAAATGAAAAACTGTTTTTT. Amino acids: CASSSFPGQRNEKLFF. This chain uses TRBV7-6 with TRBJ1-4, with 7 bases identical to TRBD1. V gave up 4 bases and J gave up 5 bases; unmatched junction bases: 10. The germline V gene has CDR1 SGHVS and CDR2 FNYEAQ. This CDR3 comprises 16 residues.

This sequence joins TRBV7-3 and TRBJ1-1; D unclear. This CDR3 spans 15 amino acids. The V end lost 2 bases, the J end lost 1 base, and 11 bases lay between the germline ends. Germline loops: CDR1 SGHTA, CDR2 FQGTGA. CDR3 region: CASSLSGVGNTEAFF. Written as DNA, the CDR3 is TGTGCCAGCAGCTTATCCGGGGTTGGGAACACTGAAGCTTTCTTT.

V usage is TRBV29-1 and J usage is TRBJ2-3; D might be TRBD1 (6 bases). Per the germline V gene, CDR1 is SQVTM and CDR2 is ANQGSEA. The V gene lost 7 bases and the J gene lost 3 bases, with 17 bases spanning the gap. The CDR3 has 14 residues. The CDR3 reads CSGAGDEGTDTQYF. The DNA for the CDR3 is TGCAGCGGTGCAGGGGATGAAGGTACAGATACGCAGTATTTT.

The gene calls are TRBV14 and TRBJ2-1; maybe TRBD1 (5 bases). Trimming shortened V by 2 bases and J by 8 bases, and 13 bases separated the two germline ends. Germline CDR1 reads SGHDN; CDR2 reads FVKESK. This CDR3 region has 14 residues. The CDR3 nucleotides read TGTGCCAGCAGCCAAATTGGGGAAGGGGATGAGCAGTTCTTC. Translating gives CASSQIGEGDEQFF.

DNA for the CDR3: TGTGCCAGCAGCCTCGAGGGGCGGGGGGCCTCGGGGACCCAGTACTTC. Its translation: CASSLEGRGASGTQYF. The V gene is TRBV7-2, the J gene TRBJ2-5, with 8 bases that match TRBD2. CDR1 and CDR2 from the germline V gene are SGHTA and FQGNSA. The CDR3 is made up of 16 amino acids. The ends lost 5 bases at V and 7 bases at J; junction bases unmatched: 15.

By sample fraction, this clone is large (0.1 to 1%). The rearrangement joins TRBV29-1 to TRBJ1-1; tentative D call: TRBD1 (6 bases). Germline V lookup: CDR1 SQVTM, CDR2 ANQGSEA. Trimming removed 0 bases from V and 4 bases from J, with 18 bases in between. The CDR3 is 16 residues long. Here the CDR3 DNA reads TGCAGCGTTGAAGAAGGGGGATTCACTGTCGGCACTGAAGCTTTCTTT. It yields the protein CSVEEGGFTVGTEAFF. The whole variable domain, filled in from reference TRBV29-1 and TRBJ1-1, reads SAVISQKPSRDICQRGTSLTIQCQVDSQVTMMFWYRQQPGQSLTLIATANQGSEATYESGFVIDKFPISRPNLTFSTLTVSNMSPEDSSIYLCSVEEGGFTVGTEAFFGQGTRLTVV.

This rearrangement joins TRBV19 to TRBJ1-3, with D possibly TRBD1 on 5 matching bases. Between the trimmed V and J ends, which lost 6 bases and 2 bases, there was a span of 11 bases. Germline loops: CDR1 LNHDA, CDR2 SQIVND (reference sequence). The CDR3 consists of 14 residues. This CDR3 is CASSQGSPGNTIYF. DNA of the CDR3: TGTGCCAGTAGCCAGGGCAGCCCTGGAAACACCATATATTTT.

The chain uses TRBV2 and TRBJ2-6, with unresolved D. This CDR3 has 14 residues. The germline gives CDR1 SNHLY, CDR2 FYNNEI. V lost 6 bases and J lost 0, with 6 bases in between. The CDR3 spells CASSRVSGANVLTF. As DNA, the CDR3 is TGTGCCAGCAGCCGGGTCTCTGGGGCCAACGTCCTGACTTTC.

V is TRBV7-3 and J is TRBJ2-1; D is possibly TRBD2 (5 bases). V lost 3 bases to trimming and J lost 10 bases, with 16 bases between them. The CDR3 is made up of 14 amino acids. In germline, CDR1 is SGHTA, CDR2 FQGTGA. CDR3 in amino acids: CASSFTAAAREQFF. The DNA of the CDR3 is TGTGCCAGCAGCTTTACAGCGGCAGCTAGGGAGCAGTTCTTC.

The V gene is TRBV14, the J gene TRBJ2-7; 8 positions agree with TRBD2. Losses at the gene ends were 1 base for V and 7 bases for J; bases not matched to a gene: 9. The CDR3 runs to 15 residues. Germline V gene data show CDR1 as SGHDN and CDR2 as FVKESK. The CDR3: CASSQVAGGPLEQYF. The CDR3 bases are TGTGCCAGCAGCCAAGTGGCGGGGGGACCTCTGGAGCAGTACTTC. The full variable domain, rest sourced from reference TRBV14 and TRBJ2-7, is EAGVTQFPSHSVIEKGQTVTLRCDPISGHDNLYWYRRVMGKEIKFLLHFVKESKQDESGMPNNRFLAERTGGTYSTLKVQPAELEDSGVYFCASSQVAGGPLEQYFGPGTRLTVT.

V is TRBV7-9 and J is TRBJ1-2; D is ambiguous. The CDR3 extends over 14 amino acids. The germline V and J ends were trimmed by 2 bases and 9 bases, with 16 bases remaining between them. CDR1 is SEHNR, CDR2 FQNEAQ, per germline (reference sequence). For the CDR3, the DNA is TGTGCCAGCAGCTTAACCGGGTCACTATCGCGCTACACCTTC. It encodes CASSLTGSLSRYTF. The full variable domain, with the rest looked up from reference TRBV7-9 and TRBJ1-2, is DTGVSQNPRHKITKRGQNVTFRCDPISEHNRLYWYRQTLGQGPEFLTYFQNEAQLEKSRLLSDRFSAERPKGSFSTLEIQRTEQGDSAMYLCASSLTGSLSRYTFGSGTRLTVV.

This clone was found once. The gene calls are TRBV27 and TRBJ1-1, with 11 bases that match TRBD1. The length of the CDR3 is 13 residues. Germline V gene sequence: CDR1 MNHEY, CDR2 SMNVEV (reference sequence). V shed 6 bases, J shed 8 bases, and the junction held 5 bases outside the gene matches. The DNA for the CDR3 is TGTGCCAGCAGAACCGGGACAGGGGGAGAAGCTTTCTTT. Translation gives CASRTGTGGEAFF.

The chain is built from TRBV4-1 and TRBJ2-7; 10 positions match TRBD2. This CDR3 spans 16 amino acids. J lost 6 bases, V lost 3 bases, and 11 bases had no gene match. The germline V gene encodes CDR1 MGHRA and CDR2 YSYEKL. The CDR3 region has the DNA TGCGCCAGCAGCCAGCGAGCGGGAGGGCCAATTAGCGAGCAGTACTTC. Amino acid sequence: CASSQRAGGPISEQYF.

The V call is TRBV16, the J call TRBJ2-5, with 12 bases aligning to TRBD2. The CDR3 runs to 17 residues. Germline trimming cut 4 bases from V and 2 bases from J; bases unmatched to any gene: 8. CDR1 is KGHSY, CDR2 FQNENV, per germline. The CDR3 loop is CASSPLDGLAGQETQYF. The CDR3 nucleotides read TGTGCCAGCAGCCCCTTGGACGGACTAGCGGGGCAAGAGACCCAGTACTTC.